This TCR beta chain was obtained from a study of blood T cells in healthy people across ages. Notes on the study in general: CMV infection status of these donors was not known. As age increased, TCR beta diversity per million T cells fell in a roughly linear fashion.

Per the germline V gene, CDR1 is SGHRS and CDR2 is YFSETQ. V was shortened by 5 bases and J by 1 base, with 19 bases between the two germline ends. This CDR3 is 17 amino acids long. Note on this clonotype: Its target is unknown.

A J-beta primer mix and a sample-barcoded 5' primer were used in a second PCR of about 6 to 12 cycles. TCRdb itself ran the 5' RACE reads through MiXCR, one entry per CDR3 protein. Here the sample spans about 1.7 million distinct CDR3 sequences, about 30% being singletons. V usage is TRBV5-1 and J usage is TRBJ1-3, with D tentatively TRBD1 (5 bases). Sequenced sample: blood. This TCR came from a woman aged 25 to 39 in good health. The CDR3 sequence: CASRSDSAALSGNTIYF. CDR3 nucleotide sequence: TGCGCCAGCAGGAGCGACAGTGCGGCTCTATCTGGAAACACCATATATTTT.